Here is one T cell receptor beta chain with its context. This record belongs to a study of blood T cell repertoires in COVID-19. Overall study context: Whether acute or convalescent, the COVID-19 samples came from the United States, Italy and Spain. PBMCs, B-cell-depleted T cells, or T cells were the source of the cDNA or gDNA that made up the material.

CDR3 size: 15 residues. Germline V gives CDR1 MNHEY, CDR2 SMNVEV (reference sequence). V was shortened by 5 bases and J by 5 bases, with 17 bases between the two germline ends. Study processing details: Reference gene primer amplification gave nucleated cell count estimates. Assay: immunoSEQ multiplex PCR; the TCRdb copy retains only in-frame clones and omits some. V, J and clone size are taken as reported in that table, and D and trimming were inferred from the DNA itself. The sample yields some 58,000 clones, approximately 88% seen once. This TCR was recovered from a human donor in a cohort sampled during active COVID-19. Specimen: peripheral blood. The gene calls are TRBV27 and TRBJ2-3, with D maybe TRBD2 (6 bases). CDR3 loop: CASSPLGTGGDTQYF. CDR3 bases: TGTGCCAGCAGTCCCCTCGGGACTGGAGGAGATACGCAGTATTTT.